Listed below are T cell receptor beta chains from one sample, sequenced in a study of CD8 T cells in Susac syndrome. TCRdb analysed the immunoSEQ multiplex PCR reads with MiXCR anew, one entry per CDR3 protein. The sample lists 150,000 to 200,000 distinct CDR3 sequences, less than 95% seen once, with about 0.09% in the top ten. Specimen: CD4+ T cells from PBMCs. These receptors came from a human donor with multiple sclerosis. Both conserved end residues are part of each CDR3. Each record gives: clone size, D gene, J gene, V gene, CDR3 protein, CDR3 DNA. D genes are given only for firm matches. Some rows mark clone size as missing; the rest say once, few, many or name a class of expanded clone.

>.|.|TRBJ2-3|TRBV2
CASSHPLYSTDTQYF
TGTGCCAGCAGCCACCCACTATACAGCACAGATACGCAGTATTTT
>.|TRBD2|TRBJ2-3|TRBV20-1
CSAPRLAGVADTQYF
TGCAGTGCTCCCCGTCTAGCGGGAGTGGCAGATACGCAGTATTTT
>.|.|TRBJ2-5|TRBV7-2
CASSSRETQYF
TGTGCCAGCAGCTCCCGGGAGACCCAGTACTTC
>once|.|TRBJ2-3|TRBV6-1
CASRWTLSTDTQYF
TGTGCCAGCAGATGGACGCTTAGCACAGATACGCAGTATTTT
>once|TRBD2|TRBJ2-4|TRBV29-1
CSVLGGAGPDIQYF
TGCAGCGTCCTCGGGGGGGCAGGGCCGGACATTCAGTACTTC
>few|TRBD2|TRBJ2-7|TRBV3-1
CASSQDPSGRYYEQYF
TGTGCCAGCAGCCAAGACCCTAGCGGGAGGTACTACGAGCAGTACTTC
>.|TRBD1|TRBJ2-1|TRBV27
CASSSPLPYRGNEQFF
TGTGCCAGCAGTTCACCACTCCCATACAGGGGGAATGAGCAGTTCTTC
>.|TRBD2|TRBJ2-5|TRBV20-1
CSAPTSGGPGETQYF
TGCAGTGCCCCGACTAGCGGGGGACCTGGGGAGACCCAGTACTTC
>.|TRBD1|TRBJ1-2|TRBV20-1
CSADRDPIYGYTF
TGCAGTGCTGACAGGGACCCTATTTATGGCTACACCTTC
>.|.|TRBJ2-5|TRBV5-6
CASTGWREYQETQYF
TGTGCCAGCACAGGATGGAGGGAGTACCAAGAGACCCAGTACTTC
>.|TRBD1|TRBJ1-1|TRBV5-1
CASRPPTGLNTEAFF
TGCGCCAGCAGACCCCCGACAGGGCTGAACACTGAAGCTTTCTTT
>.|.|TRBJ2-5|TRBV20-1
CSAIRMPIQETQYF
TGCAGTGCTATCCGAATGCCCATCCAAGAGACCCAGTACTTC
>.|.|TRBJ1-5|TRBV20-1
CSATGREEQPQHF
TGCAGTGCTACGGGAAGAGAGGAACAGCCCCAGCATTTT
>.|.|TRBJ2-1|TRBV27
CASTRGLSSYNEQFF
TGTGCCAGCACCCGCGGGCTTTCCTCCTACAATGAGCAGTTCTTC
>once|.|TRBJ1-2|TRBV6-5
CASSRGIYGYTF
TGTGCCAGCAGTCGGGGGATCTATGGCTACACCTTC
>.|.|TRBJ2-2|TRBV4-1
CASSLLDLTAAGELFF
TGCGCCAGCAGCCTACTAGACTTAACGGCGGCCGGGGAGCTGTTTTTT
>.|.|TRBJ2-4|TRBV29-1
CSPNAKNIQYF
TGCAGCCCGAATGCCAAAAACATTCAGTACTTC
>.|.|TRBJ2-1|TRBV25-1
CASSEGSGRGLYEQFF
TGTGCCAGCAGTGAAGGGTCCGGTCGGGGCTTGTATGAGCAGTTCTTC
>.|.|TRBJ1-2|TRBV29-1
CSVGSANYGYTF
TGCAGCGTGGGCAGCGCTAACTATGGCTACACCTTC
>.|TRBD1|TRBJ1-1|TRBV19
CASNFDRDQNTEAFF
TGTGCCAGTAACTTCGACAGGGATCAGAACACTGAAGCTTTCTTT
>.|.|TRBJ2-3|TRBV3-1
CASSQEAARGPNTQYF
TGTGCCAGCAGCCAAGAAGCAGCCCGGGGTCCTAATACGCAGTATTTT
>.|.|TRBJ1-4|TRBV2
CASVGRATNEKLFF
TGTGCCAGCGTGGGGAGAGCAACTAATGAAAAACTGTTTTTT
>.|TRBD2|TRBJ2-1|TRBV4-3
CASSQDYGLAGGKGEQFF
TGCGCCAGCAGCCAAGACTACGGACTAGCGGGAGGGAAAGGTGAGCAGTTCTTC
>.|TRBD1|TRBJ2-4|TRBV20-1
CSASLWDRVAKNIQYF
TGCAGTGCTAGTCTATGGGACAGGGTGGCCAAAAACATTCAGTACTTC
>.|TRBD2|TRBJ2-2|TRBV5-1
CASSLESSGTGELFF
TGCGCCAGCAGCTTGGAATCTAGCGGCACCGGGGAGCTGTTTTTT
>.|TRBD2|TRBJ2-1|TRBV20-1
CSARVLLAGELWDNEQFF
TGCAGTGCTAGAGTCCTGCTAGCGGGAGAATTGTGGGACAATGAGCAGTTCTTC
>.|TRBD1|TRBJ1-2|TRBV30
CAWGSGIIGTASYTF
TGTGCCTGGGGCTCTGGAATCATCGGGACAGCTAGCTACACCTTC
>.|.|TRBJ2-5|TRBV3-1
CASSRNGEETQYF
TGTGCCAGCAGCCGCAACGGGGAAGAGACCCAGTACTTC
>once|.|TRBJ1-5|TRBV20-1
CSANREANQPQHF
TGCAGTGCTAATAGGGAAGCGAATCAGCCCCAGCATTTT
>.|.|TRBJ1-2|TRBV18
CASSPEEGGVGYTF
TGTGCCAGCTCACCAGAGGAAGGGGGAGTTGGCTACACCTTC
>.|.|TRBJ1-2|TRBV7-2
CASSLAIATGEGYTF
TGTGCCAGCAGCTTAGCGATCGCGACGGGCGAAGGCTACACCTTC
>.|.|TRBJ2-3|TRBV2
CASSPSTVGGYF
TGTGCCAGCAGTCCCTCGACGGTCGGCGGGTATTTT
>.|.|TRBJ1-2|TRBV9
CASSGQRSNYGYTF
TGTGCCAGCAGCGGACAGAGATCAAACTATGGCTACACCTTC
>.|.|TRBJ1-2|TRBV29-1
CSAGENYGYTF
TGCAGCGCAGGGGAGAACTATGGCTACACCTTC
>.|.|TRBJ1-2|TRBV3-1
CASSHSDRTLSVGGYTF
TGTGCCAGCAGCCACTCGGACCGGACCCTATCCGTTGGGGGCTACACCTTC
>.|.|TRBJ2-4|TRBV6-5
CASSYGVGGIAKNIQYF
TGTGCCAGCAGTTACGGAGTTGGGGGGATCGCCAAAAACATTCAGTACTTC
>.|.|TRBJ1-2|TRBV3-1
CASSPTARGPERYTF
TGTGCCAGCAGCCCGACAGCCCGCGGCCCAGAACGCTACACCTTC
>once|.|TRBJ2-5|TRBV5-4
CASSSAWGGRAQYF
TGTGCCAGCAGTTCGGCTTGGGGCGGTAGGGCCCAGTACTTC
>.|TRBD1|TRBJ1-2|TRBV3-1
CASSLQPGGHGYTF
TGTGCCAGCAGCCTCCAACCAGGGGGCCATGGCTACACCTTC
>.|TRBD1|TRBJ2-4|TRBV6-6
CASSSPGGDIQYF
TGTGCCAGCAGTTCGCCAGGGGGCGACATTCAGTACTTC
>.|.|TRBJ2-7|TRBV12-3/TRBV12-4
CASSPLRVVEQYF
TGTGCCAGCAGTCCTCTGCGGGTTGTCGAGCAGTACTTC
>.|.|TRBJ2-4|TRBV4-3
CASSQEVLPGKNIQYF
TGCGCCAGCAGCCAAGAAGTTCTGCCAGGCAAAAACATTCAGTACTTC
>.|.|TRBJ1-2|TRBV7-2
CASSLEWSRGGYTF
TGTGCCAGCAGCTTAGAATGGTCTCGGGGAGGCTACACCTTC
>.|TRBD2|TRBJ2-7|TRBV10-2
CASSELAGTYEQYF
TGCGCCAGCAGTGAGTTAGCGGGGACCTACGAGCAGTACTTC
>.|.|TRBJ2-3|TRBV5-4
CASSGSDTQYF
TGTGCCAGCAGCGGCTCGGATACGCAGTATTTT
>once|TRBD1|TRBJ2-7|TRBV6-1
CASSEGWTGAYEQYF
TGTGCCAGCAGTGAAGGGTGGACAGGGGCCTACGAGCAGTACTTC
>once|.|TRBJ1-2|TRBV6-4
CATREPAAGYGYTF
TGTGCCACCCGGGAACCGGCCGCTGGATATGGCTACACCTTC
>.|.|TRBJ1-2|TRBV7-8
CASSLDGAGRYGYTF
TGTGCCAGCAGCTTAGATGGTGCGGGGCGCTATGGCTACACCTTC
>.|.|TRBJ1-3|TRBV12-3/TRBV12-4
CASSGNTIYF
TGTGCCAGCTCTGGAAACACCATATATTTT
>.|.|TRBJ2-5|TRBV2
CASSVGGPETQYF
TGTGCCAGCAGTGTGGGGGGTCCAGAGACCCAGTACTTC
>.|.|TRBJ1-1|TRBV30
CAWSVGTPLGNTEAFF
TGTGCCTGGAGTGTTGGGACACCTCTTGGGAACACTGAAGCTTTCTTT
>.|.|TRBJ2-2|TRBV4-3
CASSQGGPGEITGELFF
TGCGCCAGCAGCCAAGGGGGCCCGGGGGAGATAACCGGGGAGCTGTTTTTT
>.|.|TRBJ2-5|TRBV3-1
CASSQTREARETQYF
TGTGCCAGCAGCCAAACTAGGGAGGCCCGGGAGACCCAGTACTTC
>.|.|TRBJ2-3|TRBV20-1
CSARSPTTDTQYF
TGCAGTGCTAGATCTCCGACCACAGATACGCAGTATTTT
>.|.|TRBJ2-5|TRBV12-5
CASGLVQFETQYF
TGTGCTAGTGGTTTGGTACAGTTTGAGACCCAGTACTTC
>.|TRBD1|TRBJ2-7|TRBV4-3
CASSQPGQGDYEQYF
TGCGCCAGCAGCCAACCGGGACAGGGGGACTACGAGCAGTACTTC
>.|.|TRBJ2-5|TRBV20-1
CSANPTDRQETQYF
TGCAGTGCTAACCCGACGGACCGCCAAGAGACCCAGTACTTC
>.|.|TRBJ1-5|TRBV20-1
CSASHQNQPQHF
TGCAGTGCTAGCCACCAAAATCAGCCCCAGCATTTT
>.|.|TRBJ2-1|TRBV28
CASSFYWGTYNEQFF
TGTGCCAGCAGTTTTTATTGGGGAACCTACAATGAGCAGTTCTTC
>.|.|TRBJ2-1|TRBV18
CASSPRADEQFF
TGTGCCAGCTCACCACGGGCGGATGAGCAGTTCTTC